This TCR beta chain was captured by sequencing in a study of long-term antiretroviral therapy in people with HIV. Germline trimming cut 7 bases from V and 1 base from J; bases unmatched to any gene: 3. The germline gives CDR1 SGHTA, CDR2 FQGNSA. The CDR3 runs to 13 residues. Study observations and caveats: No data were available on ART adherence, viral resistance or therapy changes.

This was the immunoSEQ v3.0 assay at survey level. Per sample, sequencing targeted about 35,000-55,000 T-cell genomes. The repertoire was sequenced with immunoSEQ multiplex PCR; TCRdb's copy has only in-frame clones and lacks some. This table has roughly 29,000 clones, 75% to 90% appearing once. Turning to this clone: What it recognizes is unknown.

This specimen consisted of unsorted PBMCs, obtained 0.3 years after starting antiretroviral therapy. The chain links TRBV7-2 to TRBJ2-5; TRBD1 matches 7 bases. The origin of this receptor is a man aged 35 to 55 with HIV. CDR3 bases: TGTGCCAGCATTCGGACAGGCCAAGAGACCCAGTACTTC. This encodes CASIRTGQETQYF.